Shown below are 13 T cell receptor beta chains from a single sample sequenced in a study of beta chain features in type 1 diabetes. Reverse transcribing all isolated RNA meant expressed TCRB transcripts were sequenced. Assay: immunoSEQ multiplex PCR; the TCRdb copy retains only in-frame clones and omits some. The profile covers around 300,000 clones, with roughly 8% appearing a single time and 1% taken by the ten largest. Sequences were obtained from central memory CD4+ T cells from blood. These receptors were obtained from a woman between 18 and 29 years old in good health.

This clone was detected only a few times. The CDR3, as DNA: TGTGCCAGCAGCTTAGGGGGCAGCCAGGGAGATACGCAGTATTTT. The encoded protein is CASSLGGSQGDTQYF. V usage is TRBV7-2 and J usage is TRBJ2-3; TRBD1 is a possible D gene (5 bases). CDR1 is SGHTA, CDR2 FQGNSA, per germline. The CDR3 loop spans 15 amino acids. Between the trimmed V and J ends, which lost 1 base and 5 bases, there was a span of 13 bases.

The chain combines TRBV18 with TRBJ2-1, with D possibly called TRBD1 or TRBD2 (5 bases each). CDR1 is KGHSH, CDR2 LQKENI, per germline. V was pared by 2 bases and J by 8 bases, with 13 bases between. This CDR3 has 14 amino acids. The CDR3 loop reads CASSPWGFGDEQFF. CDR3 nucleotides: TGTGCCAGCTCACCATGGGGGTTTGGCGATGAGCAGTTCTTC. The full variable domain, its missing parts supplied by reference TRBV18 and TRBJ2-1, is NAGVMQNPRHLVRRRGQEARLRCSPMKGHSHVYWYRQLPEEGLKFMVYLQKENIIDESGMPKERFSAEFPKEGPSILRIQQVVRGDSAAYFCASSPWGFGDEQFFGPGTRLTVL.

V is TRBV6-5 and J is TRBJ2-5; 9 nucleotides align to TRBD2. Trimming removed 4 bases from V and 5 bases from J; junction bases left unmatched: 11. This CDR3 contains 16 residues. CDR1 is MNHEY, CDR2 SVGAGI, per germline. The CDR3 nucleotides read TGTGCCAGCAGTTTGACTAGCGGATGGTCTGGGGAGACCCAGTACTTC. Translated: CASSLTSGWSGETQYF.

This clone was seen a handful of times. The CDR3 region is CASSLGGPGSEGYTF. The CDR3 nucleotides are TGTGCCAGCAGCTTAGGGGGCCCAGGGTCGGAAGGCTACACCTTC. The chain employs TRBV11-3 and TRBJ1-2; D possibly corresponds to TRBD1 (5 bases). Trimming pared 1 base from V and 8 bases from J, leaving 17 bases between. Germline V gene sequence: CDR1 SGHNT, CDR2 YENEEA. The CDR3 extends over 15 amino acids.

V and J are TRBV18 and TRBJ2-1, with 11 bases identical to TRBD2. Germline V gene sequence: CDR1 KGHSH, CDR2 LQKENI. The CDR3 runs 16 residues. Trimming removed 3 bases from V and 4 bases from J; junction bases left unmatched: 5. In DNA form, the CDR3 reads TGTGCCAGCTCACCGGCTAGCGGGAGGCTTTACAATGAGCAGTTCTTC. Its protein product is CASSPASGRLYNEQFF.

The gene calls are TRBV5-6 and TRBJ1-2; 9 bases fit TRBD1. The CDR3 runs 13 residues. With 5 bases clipped from V and 6 bases from J, the junction kept 5 bases outside the gene matches. Germline CDR1 reads SGHDT; CDR2 reads YYEEEE. CDR3 in DNA: TGTGCCAGCAGACCATGGACAGGGGATGGCTACACCTTC. Its protein is CASRPWTGDGYTF.

The V and J genes are TRBV18 and TRBJ1-1, with D possibly TRBD1 on 5 matching bases. The germline V gene has CDR1 KGHSH and CDR2 LQKENI. Trimming shortened V by 0 bases and J by 1 base, and 9 bases separated the two germline ends. This CDR3 is built from 15 residues. CDR3 nucleotide sequence: TGTGCCAGCTCACCACCGGGGACCCAGAACACTGAAGCTTTCTTT. This codes for CASSPPGTQNTEAFF.

The table lists this clone with many counts. V and J are TRBV14 and TRBJ2-1, with TRBD2 identical over 9 bases. Unmatched junction bases numbered 14, after V lost 1 base and J lost 7 bases. The CDR3 contains 18 residues. Germline V CDR1 and CDR2: SGHDN, FVKESK. The CDR3 sequence is CASSQGLAAPNRRNEQFF. CDR3 in DNA: TGTGCCAGCAGCCAAGGACTAGCGGCCCCAAATCGCCGGAATGAGCAGTTCTTC.

This clone was counted only a few times. The V and J genes are TRBV11-2 and TRBJ2-5; 8 bases map to TRBD1. CDR3 length: 14 residues. The V gene's germline CDR1 is SGHAT and CDR2 FQNNGV. V shed 3 bases and J 5 bases; nucleotides not matched to a gene: 5. CDR3 sequence (DNA): TGTGCCAGCAGCTTTTCCAGGGGGCACGAGACCCAGTACTTC. Encoded protein: CASSFSRGHETQYF.

The chain is built from TRBV7-9 and TRBJ2-7; the match to TRBD1 covers 7 bases. Trimming at V came to 5 bases and at J to 1 base, leaving 5 bases not matched to a gene. The CDR3 is made up of 14 amino acids. CDR1 and CDR2 from the germline V gene are SEHNR and FQNEAQ (reference sequence). This CDR3 reads CASSRQGRSYEQYF. DNA for the CDR3: TGTGCCAGCAGCCGACAGGGAAGGTCCTACGAGCAGTACTTC.

This chain connects TRBV7-9 to TRBJ1-1; 11 bases match TRBD1. Germline loops: CDR1 SEHNR, CDR2 FQNEAQ (reference sequence). The CDR3 has 13 amino acids. Trimming at V came to 1 base and at J to 12 bases, leaving 4 bases not matched to a gene. CDR3 amino acids: CASSLGDRGTTFF. CDR3 coding DNA: TGTGCCAGCAGCTTAGGGGACAGGGGGACGACTTTCTTT.

The rearrangement joins TRBV19 to TRBJ2-3; TRBD2 might be the D (5 bases). CDR3 length: 16 amino acids. Germline assignment: CDR1 LNHDA and CDR2 SQIVND (reference sequence). V dropped 5 bases and J dropped 1 base, with 16 bases sitting between them. The CDR3 DNA follows: TGTGCCAGTAGTCTTCGACTATACCCCGGCACAGATACGCAGTATTTT. The encoded protein is CASSLRLYPGTDTQYF.

On this clone: The sample has other DNA sequences that encode this CDR3 too. The V call is TRBV18, the J call TRBJ2-3; D uncertain. Germline CDR1 reads KGHSH; CDR2 reads LQKENI. Trimming took 3 bases from V and 2 from J, leaving 3 bases between them. The CDR3 is made up of 12 amino acids. This chain's CDR3 is CASSPITDTQYF. The CDR3 region has the DNA TGTGCCAGCTCACCCATCACAGATACGCAGTATTTT.